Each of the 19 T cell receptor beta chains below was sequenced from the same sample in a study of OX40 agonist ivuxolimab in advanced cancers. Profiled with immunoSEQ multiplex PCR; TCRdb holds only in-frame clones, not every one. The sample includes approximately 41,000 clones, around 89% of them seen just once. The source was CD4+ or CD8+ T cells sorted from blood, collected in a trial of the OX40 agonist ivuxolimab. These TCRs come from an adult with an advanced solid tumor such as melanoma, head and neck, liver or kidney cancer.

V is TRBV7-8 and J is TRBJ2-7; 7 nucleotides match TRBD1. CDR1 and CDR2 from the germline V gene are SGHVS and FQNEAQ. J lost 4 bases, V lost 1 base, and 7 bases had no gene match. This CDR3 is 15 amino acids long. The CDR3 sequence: CASSLGVGQEYEQYF. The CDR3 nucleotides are TGTGCCAGCAGCTTAGGAGTAGGACAGGAATACGAGCAGTACTTC.

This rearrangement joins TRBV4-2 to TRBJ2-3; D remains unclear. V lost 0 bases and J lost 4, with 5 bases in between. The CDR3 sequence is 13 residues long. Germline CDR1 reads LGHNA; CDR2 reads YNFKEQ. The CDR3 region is CASSQERADTQYF. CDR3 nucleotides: TGTGCCAGCAGCCAAGAAAGGGCAGATACGCAGTATTTT.

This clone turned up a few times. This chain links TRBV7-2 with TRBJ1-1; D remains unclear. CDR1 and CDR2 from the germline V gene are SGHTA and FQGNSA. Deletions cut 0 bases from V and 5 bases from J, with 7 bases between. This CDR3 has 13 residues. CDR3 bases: TGTGCCAGCAGCTTAGCTGAGGGAACTGAAGCTTTCTTT. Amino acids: CASSLAEGTEAFF.

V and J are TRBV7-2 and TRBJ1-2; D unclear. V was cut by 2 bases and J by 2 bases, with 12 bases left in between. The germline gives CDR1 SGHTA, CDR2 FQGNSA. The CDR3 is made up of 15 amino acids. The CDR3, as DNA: TGTGCCAGCAGCTTATCATCGTCGGGGAACTATGGCTACACCTTC. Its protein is CASSLSSSGNYGYTF.

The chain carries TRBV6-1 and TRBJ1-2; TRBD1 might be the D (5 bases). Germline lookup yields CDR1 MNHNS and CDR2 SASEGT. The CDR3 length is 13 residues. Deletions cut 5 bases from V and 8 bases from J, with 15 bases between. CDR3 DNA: TGTGCCAGCAGTCCCAGGGCCTCCGAGGGCTACACCTTC. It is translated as CASSPRASEGYTF.

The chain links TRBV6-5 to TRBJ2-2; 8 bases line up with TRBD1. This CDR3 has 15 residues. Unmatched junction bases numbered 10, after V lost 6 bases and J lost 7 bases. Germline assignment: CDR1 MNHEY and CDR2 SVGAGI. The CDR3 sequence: CASSSGTGIFGELFF. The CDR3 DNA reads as TGTGCCAGCAGCTCTGGGACAGGAATATTCGGGGAGCTGTTTTTT.

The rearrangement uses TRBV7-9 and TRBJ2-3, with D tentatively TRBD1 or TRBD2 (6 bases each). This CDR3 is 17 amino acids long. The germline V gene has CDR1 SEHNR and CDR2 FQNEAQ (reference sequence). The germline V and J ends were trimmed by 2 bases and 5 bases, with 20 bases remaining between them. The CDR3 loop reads CASSLSGARVFGDTQYF. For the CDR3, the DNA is TGTGCCAGCAGCTTATCGGGGGCACGAGTATTTGGAGATACGCAGTATTTT.

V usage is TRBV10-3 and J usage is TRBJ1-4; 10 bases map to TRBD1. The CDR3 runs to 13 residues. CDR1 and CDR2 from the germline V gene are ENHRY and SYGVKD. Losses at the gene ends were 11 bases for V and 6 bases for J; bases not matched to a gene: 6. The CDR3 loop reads CASTGGIDEKLFF. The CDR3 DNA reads TGTGCCTCGACAGGGGGCATTGATGAAAAACTGTTTTTT.

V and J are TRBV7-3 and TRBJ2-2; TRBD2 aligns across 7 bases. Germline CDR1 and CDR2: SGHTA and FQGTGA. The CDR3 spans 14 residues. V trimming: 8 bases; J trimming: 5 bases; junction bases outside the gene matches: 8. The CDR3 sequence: CASGLTGGTGELFF. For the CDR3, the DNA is TGTGCCAGCGGGCTAACGGGGGGAACCGGGGAGCTGTTTTTT.

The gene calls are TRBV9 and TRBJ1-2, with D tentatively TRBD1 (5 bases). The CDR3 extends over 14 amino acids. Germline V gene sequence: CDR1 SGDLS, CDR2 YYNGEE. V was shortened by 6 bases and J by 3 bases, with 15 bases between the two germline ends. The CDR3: CASTSSTVDYGYTF. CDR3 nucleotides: TGTGCCAGCACATCCTCGACAGTCGACTATGGCTACACCTTC.

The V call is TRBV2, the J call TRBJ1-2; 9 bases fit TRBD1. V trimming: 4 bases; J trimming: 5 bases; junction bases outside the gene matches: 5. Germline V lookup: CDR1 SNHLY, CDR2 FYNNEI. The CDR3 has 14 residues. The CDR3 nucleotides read TGTGCCAGCAGTGCCGGGACAGGGCTGTATGGCTACACCTTC. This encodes CASSAGTGLYGYTF.

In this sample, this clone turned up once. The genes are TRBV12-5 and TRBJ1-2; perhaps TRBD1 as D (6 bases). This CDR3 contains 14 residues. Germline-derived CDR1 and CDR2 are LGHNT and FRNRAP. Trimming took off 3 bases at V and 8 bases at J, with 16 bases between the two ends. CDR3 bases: TGTGCTAGTGGTTTAGGGGGGACAATTGGAGGCTACACCTTC. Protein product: CASGLGGTIGGYTF.

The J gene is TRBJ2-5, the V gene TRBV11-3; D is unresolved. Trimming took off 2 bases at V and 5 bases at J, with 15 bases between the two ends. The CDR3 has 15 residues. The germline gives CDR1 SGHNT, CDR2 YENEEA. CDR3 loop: CASSLRGALGETQYF. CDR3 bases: TGTGCCAGCAGCTTACGCGGAGCCCTCGGGGAGACCCAGTACTTC.

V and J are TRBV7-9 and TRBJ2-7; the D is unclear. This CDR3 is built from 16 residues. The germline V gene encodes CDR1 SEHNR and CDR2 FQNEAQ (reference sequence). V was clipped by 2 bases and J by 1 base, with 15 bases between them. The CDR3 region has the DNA TGTGCCAGCAGCTTATTTTATCAAACTGGATCCTACGAGCAGTACTTC. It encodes CASSLFYQTGSYEQYF. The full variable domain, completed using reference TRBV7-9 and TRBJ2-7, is DTGVSQNPRHKITKRGQNVTFRCDPISEHNRLYWYRQTLGQGPEFLTYFQNEAQLEKSRLLSDRFSAERPKGSFSTLEIQRTEQGDSAMYLCASSLFYQTGSYEQYFGPGTRLTVT.

As DNA, the CDR3 is TGTGCCAGCAGCTCATACTCAGGACTTTACGGTGAGCAGTTCTTC. It codes for CASSSYSGLYGEQFF. The V gene is TRBV5-4, the J gene TRBJ2-1, with D possibly TRBD2 on 5 matching bases. Trimming removed 3 bases at V and 9 bases at J, with 19 bases between. CDR1 and CDR2 (germline): SGHNT, YYREEE (reference sequence). The CDR3 spans 15 residues.

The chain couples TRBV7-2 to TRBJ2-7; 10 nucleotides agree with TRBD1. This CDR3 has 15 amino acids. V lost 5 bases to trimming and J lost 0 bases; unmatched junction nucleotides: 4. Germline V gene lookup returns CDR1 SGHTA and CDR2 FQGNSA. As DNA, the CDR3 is TGTGCCAGCAGCCTTCGGACAGGGGGCTCCTACGAGCAGTACTTC. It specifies CASSLRTGGSYEQYF.

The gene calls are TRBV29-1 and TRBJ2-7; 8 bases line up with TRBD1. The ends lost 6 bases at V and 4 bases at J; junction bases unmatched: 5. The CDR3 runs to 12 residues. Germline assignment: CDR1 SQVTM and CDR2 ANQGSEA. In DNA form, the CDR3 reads TGCAGCGTCGGACAGGGATTTTACGAGCAGTACTTC. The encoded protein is CSVGQGFYEQYF.

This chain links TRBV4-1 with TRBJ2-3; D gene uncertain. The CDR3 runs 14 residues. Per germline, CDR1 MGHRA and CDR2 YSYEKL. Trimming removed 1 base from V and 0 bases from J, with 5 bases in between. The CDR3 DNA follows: TGCGCCAGCAGCCAAGGTCCAAGCACAGATACGCAGTATTTT. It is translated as CASSQGPSTDTQYF.

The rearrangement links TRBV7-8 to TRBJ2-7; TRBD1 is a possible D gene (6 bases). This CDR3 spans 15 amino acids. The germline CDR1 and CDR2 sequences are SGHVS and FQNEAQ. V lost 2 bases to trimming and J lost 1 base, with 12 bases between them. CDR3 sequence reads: CASSLRTDSSYEQYF. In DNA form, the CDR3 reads TGTGCCAGCAGCTTAAGGACAGATTCTTCCTACGAGCAGTACTTC.